The clone carrying this T cell receptor (beta chain) has more than one count but fewer than ten. Its antigen is not known. One entry per CDR3 protein, called by TCRdb with MiXCR from the RT-PCR reads. Found here are hundreds of thousands of distinct CDR3 sequences, 15% to 19% of them singletons; the top ten hold about 9.9%. This specimen comes from a study of response to subunit inactivated influenza vaccine. The study, taken as a whole, reports: The authors offered the suggestion that each seasonal influenza vaccination recruits few new T cells.

Trimming cost V 3 bases and J 2 bases; bases outside gene matches: 4. CDR3 length: 16 amino acids. Germline-derived CDR1 and CDR2 are ENHRY and SYGVKD. The sample in question was PBMCs from blood, obtained roughly 13 days after vaccination. The chain employs TRBV10-3 and TRBJ2-1; 10 positions match TRBD2. The clonotype was recovered from a man in his fifties who received an inactivated influenza vaccine. DNA of the CDR3: TGTGCCATCAGTGACCAACTAGCGGGAACCTACAATGAGCAGTTCTTC. Encoded protein: CAISDQLAGTYNEQFF.